Following are 29 T cell receptor beta chains from one sample sequenced in a study of T cell repertoires in cytomegalovirus infection. TCRdb re-called the reads with MiXCR, one entry per CDR3 protein. The sample has about 330,000 distinct CDR3 sequences, roughly a third seen once. For these TCRs, the target antigens are not known. Sequences were derived from cultured PBMCs, sampled from culture after CMV antigen stimulation. These TCRs come from a human donor in good health (CMV status not recorded). Some clones in this sample may be carry-over from other donors' samples.

At least ten counts were recorded for this clonotype. The CDR3 region is CASSLVQGTNTEAFF. CDR3 bases: TGTGCCAGCAGCTTAGTGCAGGGAACGAACACTGAAGCTTTCTTT. This sequence joins TRBV7-6 and TRBJ1-1, with a tentative D call TRBD1 (5 bases). V was trimmed by 1 base and J by 1 base, leaving 10 bases between them. Germline values: CDR1 SGHVS, CDR2 FNYEAQ. The CDR3 consists of 15 residues.

The chain couples TRBV27 to TRBJ1-1; weak D call: TRBD1 (5 bases). The germline CDR1 and CDR2 sequences are MNHEY and SMNVEV (reference sequence). The CDR3 sequence is 15 residues long. V lost 5 bases and J 4 bases, leaving 17 bases between the germline ends. The CDR3 reads CASSAQGPGGTEAFF. Written as DNA, the CDR3 is TGTGCCAGCAGTGCCCAAGGCCCGGGGGGCACTGAAGCTTTCTTT.

The rearrangement links TRBV10-3 to TRBJ2-2, with TRBD2 matching 8 bases. The CDR3 totals 17 residues. Germline values: CDR1 ENHRY, CDR2 SYGVKD. The V segment lost 6 bases and the J segment 2 bases; nucleotides outside the gene matches: 11. The CDR3 reads CAISGRGGRSNTGELFF. CDR3 bases: TGTGCCATCAGCGGGAGGGGGGGGCGCAGCAACACCGGGGAGCTGTTTTTT.

This clonotype was counted a few times. V is TRBV12-3 or TRBV12-4 and J is TRBJ2-3; 12 nucleotides agree with TRBD2. J was trimmed by 3 bases and V by 7 bases; bases with no gene match: 8. This CDR3 region has 16 residues. The CDR3, as DNA: TGTGCCAGCAACCCCGGACTAGCGGGACGGACAGATACGCAGTATTTT. Amino acids: CASNPGLAGRTDTQYF.

This clonotype turned up a few times. The V gene is TRBV6-5, the J gene TRBJ1-6, with a weak D call TRBD1 (5 bases). V was clipped by 6 bases and J by 4 bases, with 16 bases between them. CDR1 and CDR2 (germline): MNHEY, SVGAGI. This CDR3 comprises 16 residues. The CDR3 reads CASRTSTEGYNSPLHF. CDR3 bases: TGTGCCAGCAGAACCTCGACAGAAGGATATAATTCACCCCTCCACTTT.

This sequence joins TRBV7-8 and TRBJ2-3; D unresolved. The V gene lost 0 bases and the J gene lost 5 bases, with 6 bases spanning the gap. Germline CDR1 is SGHVS and CDR2 is FQNEAQ. The CDR3 consists of 13 residues. In nucleotides, the CDR3 is TGTGCCAGCAGCTTAGCGACCCTAGATACGCAGTATTTT. Translated: CASSLATLDTQYF.

Concerning this clonotype: One base away lies a much larger clone, so this may be a sequencing read error. J is TRBJ1-6 and V is TRBV7-2, with unresolved D. The V end lost 1 base, the J end lost 3 bases, and 10 bases lay between the germline ends. Germline CDR1 reads SGHTA; CDR2 reads FQGNSA. The CDR3 totals 16 residues. Here the CDR3 DNA reads TGTGCCAGCAGCTTAGTACAGAGCTGCTATAATTCACCCCTCCACTTT. It encodes CASSLVQSCYNSPLHF.

CDR3 in amino acids: CASSENNSNQGEQYV. CDR3 DNA: TGTGCCAGCAGTGAAAACAACTCGAATCAGGGGGAGCAGTACGTC. This rearrangement joins TRBV2 to TRBJ2-7; TRBD1 is a possible D gene (6 bases). Looked up from germline, CDR1 is SNHLY and CDR2 is FYNNEI. Between the trimmed V and J ends, which lost 2 bases and 7 bases, there was a span of 18 bases. The CDR3 loop spans 15 amino acids.

The V call is TRBV19, the J call TRBJ2-3, with D possibly being TRBD2 (5 bases). V was pared by 5 bases and J by 6 bases, with 12 bases between. Germline CDR1 and CDR2: LNHDA and SQIVND (reference sequence). This CDR3 spans 13 amino acids. The CDR3 region is CASSGGLGDTQYF. CDR3 sequence (DNA): TGTGCCAGTAGTGGAGGACTGGGCGATACGCAGTATTTT.

The chain recombines TRBV7-2 with TRBJ2-4; D uncertain. This CDR3 is 13 amino acids long. Trimming took off 6 bases at V and 8 bases at J, with 14 bases between the two ends. CDR1 is SGHTA and CDR2 is FQGNSA in the germline V gene. The CDR3 protein is CASRGGPLDIQYF. In DNA, the CDR3 is TGTGCCAGCAGGGGTGGGCCGCTGGACATTCAGTACTTC.

The chain employs TRBV7-3 and TRBJ2-1; D not certain. The V end was cut by 1 base, the J end by 8 bases, with 15 bases between. CDR3 length: 15 amino acids. Germline CDR1 is SGHTA and CDR2 is FQGTGA. The CDR3 protein is CASSLSQMGYDEQFF. As DNA, the CDR3 is TGTGCCAGCAGCTTAAGTCAAATGGGGTACGATGAGCAGTTCTTC.

This chain uses TRBV4-1 with TRBJ2-1; unclear D gene. Germline V gene data show CDR1 as MGHRA and CDR2 as YSYEKL. Trimming removed 0 bases from V and 12 bases from J, with 6 bases in between. This CDR3 is built from 11 residues. The CDR3 loop is CASSQDQRQFF. Here the CDR3 DNA reads TGCGCCAGCAGCCAAGACCAGCGGCAGTTCTTC.

This chain uses TRBV7-2 with TRBJ2-3; 11 nucleotides line up with TRBD2. The CDR3 consists of 17 residues. Trimming at V came to 3 bases and at J to 2 bases, leaving 7 bases not matched to a gene. Germline V CDR1 and CDR2: SGHTA, FQGNSA. This CDR3 reads CASSFLGLAASTDTQYF. The CDR3 nucleotides are TGTGCCAGCAGCTTCTTGGGACTAGCGGCCTCCACAGATACGCAGTATTTT.

DNA of the CDR3: TGTGCCAGCAGCCCAACGGGGGACGATACGCAGTATTTT. Protein: CASSPTGDDTQYF. V gene TRBV5-4 combines with J gene TRBJ2-3; TRBD2 is a possible D gene (6 bases). Germline V gives CDR1 SGHNT, CDR2 YYREEE (reference sequence). The V gene lost 4 bases and the J gene lost 6 bases, with 12 bases spanning the gap. This CDR3 is 13 amino acids long.

This rearrangement joins TRBV10-2 to TRBJ2-7; D is possibly TRBD1 (6 bases). CDR3 size: 12 residues. Germline CDR1 reads WSHSY; CDR2 reads SAAADI. V lost 11 bases, J lost 4 bases, and 15 bases lay in between. This CDR3 is CACGGHPYEQYF. The CDR3 DNA sequence: TGCGCCTGTGGGGGACACCCATACGAGCAGTACTTC.

The J gene is TRBJ2-6, the V gene TRBV10-3; 8 bases map to TRBD1. The CDR3 runs to 18 residues. V trimming: 0 bases; J trimming: 1 base; junction bases outside the gene matches: 5. Germline CDR1 is ENHRY and CDR2 is SYGVKD. The chain's CDR3 is CAISESKDRASGANVLTF. CDR3 DNA: TGTGCCATCAGTGAGTCCAAGGACAGGGCTTCTGGGGCCAACGTCCTGACTTTC.

The table lists this clonotype with a few counts. This chain links TRBV7-6 with TRBJ2-1; 12 bases are shared with TRBD2. The trim removed 7 bases at V and 0 bases at J, leaving 7 bases unmatched. CDR1 is SGHVS and CDR2 is FNYEAQ in the germline V gene. CDR3 length: 17 amino acids. The CDR3 here is CASTWTSGTSSYNEQFF. The CDR3 DNA reads as TGTGCCAGCACCTGGACTAGCGGGACGAGCTCCTACAATGAGCAGTTCTTC.

This clonotype was observed a few times. The J gene is TRBJ1-2, the V gene TRBV12-3 or TRBV12-4, with no clear D. Trimming left V 6 bases short and J 2 bases short, with 10 bases between. The CDR3 contains 13 residues. As DNA, the CDR3 is TGTGCCAGCAGAAGTAGGGAAAACTATGGCTACACCTTC. Its protein product is CASRSRENYGYTF.

The V gene is TRBV19, the J gene TRBJ1-1, with 7 bases that match TRBD1. V was clipped by 6 bases and J by 4 bases; unmatched bases: 8. Germline values: CDR1 LNHDA, CDR2 SQIVND (reference sequence). The CDR3 consists of 14 residues. Here the CDR3 DNA reads TGTGCCAGTAGGGCGACAGGGTCAAGCACTGAAGCTTTCTTT. The encoded protein is CASRATGSSTEAFF.

The V call is TRBV14, the J call TRBJ1-1; D perhaps matches TRBD1 (6 bases). The CDR3 sequence is 12 residues long. Deletions cut 4 bases from V and 12 bases from J, with 15 bases between. Germline values: CDR1 SGHDN, CDR2 FVKESK. CDR3 nucleotide sequence: TGTGCCAGCAGCCCGTGGGGAGGGGGTCCTTTCTTT. Translating gives CASSPWGGGPFF. Supplemented by reference TRBV14 and TRBJ1-1, the full variable domain reads EAGVTQFPSHSVIEKGQTVTLRCDPISGHDNLYWYRRVMGKEIKFLLHFVKESKQDESGMPNNRFLAERTGGTYSTLKVQPAELEDSGVYFCASSPWGGGPFFGQGTRLTVV.

Worth noting for this clonotype: A read error may be the cause here, since a much bigger clone is one base away. The chain has TRBV7-6 and TRBJ2-1; 8 nucleotides align to TRBD2. Germline values: CDR1 SGHVS, CDR2 FNYEAQ. This CDR3 is 16 amino acids long. The V and J ends lost 1 base and 6 bases, in that order; junction bases with no gene match: 8. The CDR3 spells CASSLEAGAGANEQFF. The DNA for the CDR3 is TGTGCCAGCAGCTTAGAAGCGGGAGCGGGGGCCAATGAGCAGTTCTTC.

There are a few counts of this clonotype. This chain links TRBV7-2 with TRBJ2-1, with 8 bases lining up with TRBD2. From germline, CDR1 is SGHTA and CDR2 FQGNSA. J was trimmed by 10 bases and V by 6 bases; bases with no gene match: 17. The CDR3 consists of 16 residues. The CDR3 protein is CASRPAPGTSGLEQFF. The CDR3 bases are TGTGCCAGCAGACCAGCCCCCGGGACTAGTGGTTTAGAGCAGTTCTTC. Full variable domain (outside the CDR3, taken from reference TRBV7-2 and TRBJ2-1): GAGVSQSPSNKVTEKGKDVELRCDPISGHTALYWYRQSLGQGLEFLIYFQGNSAPDKSGLPSDRFSAERTGGSVSTLTIQRTQQEDSAVYLCASRPAPGTSGLEQFFGPGTRLTVL.

At least ten counts were recorded for this clonotype. V usage is TRBV7-2 and J usage is TRBJ1-6, with 12 positions matching TRBD1. CDR1 and CDR2 (germline): SGHTA, FQGNSA. V trimming: 3 bases; J trimming: 14 bases; junction bases outside the gene matches: 5. The length of the CDR3 is 14 residues. This CDR3 is CASSFRDRGPTLHF. For the CDR3, the DNA is TGTGCCAGCAGCTTCCGGGACAGGGGGCCAACCCTCCACTTT. The full variable domain, with the rest looked up from reference TRBV7-2 and TRBJ1-6, is GAGVSQSPSNKVTEKGKDVELRCDPISGHTALYWYRQSLGQGLEFLIYFQGNSAPDKSGLPSDRFSAERTGGSVSTLTIQRTQQEDSAVYLCASSFRDRGPTLHFGNGTRLTVT.

This clonotype has a count of ten or more. The V and J genes are TRBV12-3 or TRBV12-4 and TRBJ2-1, with D maybe TRBD2 (6 bases). The CDR3 runs 14 residues. Between the trimmed V and J ends, which lost 2 bases and 5 bases, there was a span of 10 bases. This CDR3 is CASSLWRLDNEQFF. The DNA for the CDR3 is TGTGCCAGCAGTTTATGGAGACTAGACAATGAGCAGTTCTTC.

The V gene is TRBV28, the J gene TRBJ2-7; 7 bases align to TRBD1. The V gene's germline CDR1 is MDHEN and CDR2 SYDVKM. There are 11 residues in the CDR3. The V segment lost 10 bases and the J segment 5 bases; nucleotides outside the gene matches: 5. The CDR3 region is CATARGNEQYF. The CDR3 bases are TGTGCCACCGCCAGGGGGAACGAGCAGTACTTC. The full variable domain, rest sourced from reference TRBV28 and TRBJ2-7, is DVKVTQSSRYLVKRTGEKVFLECVQDMDHENMFWYRQDPGLGLRLIYFSYDVKMKEKGDIPEGYSVSREKKERFSLILESASTNQTSMYLCATARGNEQYFGPGTRLTVT.

The V call is TRBV6-5, the J call TRBJ2-1; the D gene is possibly TRBD2 (6 bases). CDR3 length: 15 residues. CDR1 and CDR2 (germline): MNHEY, SVGAGI. The V end lost 5 bases, the J end lost 9 bases, and 20 bases lay between the germline ends. The chain's CDR3 is CASSGRLVRYGEQFF. CDR3 nucleotide sequence: TGTGCCAGCAGTGGCCGACTAGTAAGGTATGGTGAGCAGTTCTTC.

The V gene is TRBV6-2 or TRBV6-3, the J gene TRBJ1-1, with a possible D match to TRBD1 (6 bases). CDR1 and CDR2 from the germline V gene are MNHEY and SVGEGT. CDR3 length: 13 residues. V lost 7 bases, J lost 2 bases, and 11 bases lay in between. CDR3 in amino acids: CASIPGTNTEAFF. The CDR3 DNA is TGTGCCAGCATTCCCGGGACAAACACTGAAGCTTTCTTT.

This clonotype appeared a few times. V usage is TRBV4-2 and J usage is TRBJ2-1; D might be TRBD2 (6 bases). The CDR3 covers 17 residues. Germline V gene lookup returns CDR1 LGHNA and CDR2 YNFKEQ. V lost 2 bases and J 6 bases, leaving 20 bases between the germline ends. CDR3 loop: CASSQIGPGVSPNEQFF. CDR3 DNA sequence: TGTGCCAGCAGCCAAATCGGGCCGGGAGTGTCCCCCAATGAGCAGTTCTTC.

Only a few counts were recorded for this clonotype. The chain uses TRBV7-2 and TRBJ2-5; TRBD2 matches at 7 bases. Germline V gene sequence: CDR1 SGHTA, CDR2 FQGNSA. The CDR3 has 17 residues. J lost 3 bases, V lost 1 base, and 11 bases had no gene match. CDR3 nucleotides: TGTGCCAGCAGCTTAGGGGGGGGAGGGAGACAAAAAGAGACCCAGTACTTC. Translating gives CASSLGGGGRQKETQYF. The full variable domain, rest sourced from reference TRBV7-2 and TRBJ2-5, is GAGVSQSPSNKVTEKGKDVELRCDPISGHTALYWYRQSLGQGLEFLIYFQGNSAPDKSGLPSDRFSAERTGGSVSTLTIQRTQQEDSAVYLCASSLGGGGRQKETQYFGPGTRLLVL.